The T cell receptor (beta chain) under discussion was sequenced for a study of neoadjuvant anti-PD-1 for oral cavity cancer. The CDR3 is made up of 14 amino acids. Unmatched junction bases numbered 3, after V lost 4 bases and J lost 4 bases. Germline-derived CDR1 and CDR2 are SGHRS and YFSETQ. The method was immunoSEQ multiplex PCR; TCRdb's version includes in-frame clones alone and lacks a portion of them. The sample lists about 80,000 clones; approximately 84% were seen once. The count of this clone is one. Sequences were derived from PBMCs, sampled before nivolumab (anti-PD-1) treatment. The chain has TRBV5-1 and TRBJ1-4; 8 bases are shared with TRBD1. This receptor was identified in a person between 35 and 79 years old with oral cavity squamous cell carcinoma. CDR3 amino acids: CASSLDRDNEKLFF. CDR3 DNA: TGCGCCAGCAGCCTGGACAGGGATAATGAAAAACTGTTTTTT. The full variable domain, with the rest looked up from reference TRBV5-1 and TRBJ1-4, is KAGVTQTPRYLIKTRGQQVTLSCSPISGHRSVSWYQQTPGQGLQFLFEYFSETQRNKGNFPGRFSGRQFSNSRSEMNVSTLELGDSALYLCASSLDRDNEKLFFGSGTQLSVL.